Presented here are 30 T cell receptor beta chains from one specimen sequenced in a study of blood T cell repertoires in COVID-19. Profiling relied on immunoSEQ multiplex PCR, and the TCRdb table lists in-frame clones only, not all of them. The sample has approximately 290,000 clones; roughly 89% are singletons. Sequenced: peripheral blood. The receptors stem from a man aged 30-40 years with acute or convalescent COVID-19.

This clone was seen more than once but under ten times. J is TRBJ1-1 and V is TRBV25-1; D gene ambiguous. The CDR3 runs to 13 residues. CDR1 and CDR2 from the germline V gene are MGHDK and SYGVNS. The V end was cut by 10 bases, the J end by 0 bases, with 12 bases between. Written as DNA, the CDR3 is TGTGCCACCTCTTTCGAGGTGAACACTGAAGCTTTCTTT. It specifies CATSFEVNTEAFF.

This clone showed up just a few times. CDR3 sequence: CASSIDRLNTEAFF. CDR3 nucleotide sequence: TGTGCCAGTAGTATAGACAGGCTGAACACTGAAGCTTTCTTT. The chain recombines TRBV19 with TRBJ1-1, with D hard to call. The CDR3 runs to 14 residues. V shed 0 bases and J shed 0 bases, with 5 bases lying between them. CDR1 is LNHDA, CDR2 SQIVND, per germline (reference sequence).

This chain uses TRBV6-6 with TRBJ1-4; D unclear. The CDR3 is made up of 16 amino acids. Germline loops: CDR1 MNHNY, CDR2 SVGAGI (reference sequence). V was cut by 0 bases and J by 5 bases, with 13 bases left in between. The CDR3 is CASSYSLVSVNEKLFF. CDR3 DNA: TGTGCCAGCAGTTACTCGCTAGTTAGTGTGAATGAAAAACTGTTTTTT.

CDR3 DNA: TGTGCCAGCAGTTACTCGTGGGCGATGAATGAAAAACTGTTTTTT. It is translated as CASSYSWAMNEKLFF. The chain joins TRBV6-5 to TRBJ1-4; D is unresolved. This CDR3 is built from 15 residues. CDR1 MNHEY and CDR2 SVGAGI come from the germline V gene. The V end was cut by 0 bases, the J end by 5 bases, with 10 bases between.

As DNA, the CDR3 is TGCGCCAGCAGCGTAGCGGGGGCTTCTAGTTCTGGAAACACCATATATTTT. Translated, it gives CASSVAGASSSGNTIYF. The V gene is TRBV5-1, the J gene TRBJ1-3; D is possibly TRBD1 (6 bases). The V and J ends lost 4 bases and 1 base respectively, with 18 bases between them. From germline, CDR1 is SGHRS and CDR2 YFSETQ. The CDR3 covers 17 residues.

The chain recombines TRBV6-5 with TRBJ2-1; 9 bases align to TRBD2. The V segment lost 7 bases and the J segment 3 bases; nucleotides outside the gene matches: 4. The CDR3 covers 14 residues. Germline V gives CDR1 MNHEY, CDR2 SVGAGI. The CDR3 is CASKGTSRYNEQFF. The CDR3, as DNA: TGTGCCAGCAAGGGGACTAGCCGCTACAATGAGCAGTTCTTC.

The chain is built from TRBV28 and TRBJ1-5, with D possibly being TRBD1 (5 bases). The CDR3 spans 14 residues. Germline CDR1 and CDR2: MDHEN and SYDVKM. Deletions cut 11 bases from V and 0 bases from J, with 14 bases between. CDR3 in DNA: TGTGCCTGTCTGACAGCTTATAGCAATCAGCCCCAGCATTTT. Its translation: CACLTAYSNQPQHF.

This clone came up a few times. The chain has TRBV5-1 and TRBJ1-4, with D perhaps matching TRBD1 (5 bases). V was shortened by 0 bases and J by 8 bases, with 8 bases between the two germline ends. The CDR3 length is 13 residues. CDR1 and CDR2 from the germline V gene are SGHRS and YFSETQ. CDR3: CASSLEGAEKLFF. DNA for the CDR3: TGCGCCAGCAGCTTGGAAGGGGCGGAAAAACTGTTTTTT.

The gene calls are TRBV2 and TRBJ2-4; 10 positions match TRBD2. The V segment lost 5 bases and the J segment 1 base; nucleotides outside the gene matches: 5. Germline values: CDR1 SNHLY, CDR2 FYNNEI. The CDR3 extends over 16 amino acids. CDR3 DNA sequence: TGTGCCAGCAGTTGGACTAGCGGTGGGGCCAAAAACATTCAGTACTTC. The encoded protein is CASSWTSGGAKNIQYF.

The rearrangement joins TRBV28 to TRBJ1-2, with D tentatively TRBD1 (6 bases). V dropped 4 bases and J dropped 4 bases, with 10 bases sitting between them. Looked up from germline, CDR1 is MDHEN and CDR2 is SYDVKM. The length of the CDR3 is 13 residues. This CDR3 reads CASSSGHRYGYTF. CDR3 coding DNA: TGTGCCAGCAGTTCGGGACACCGCTATGGCTACACCTTC.

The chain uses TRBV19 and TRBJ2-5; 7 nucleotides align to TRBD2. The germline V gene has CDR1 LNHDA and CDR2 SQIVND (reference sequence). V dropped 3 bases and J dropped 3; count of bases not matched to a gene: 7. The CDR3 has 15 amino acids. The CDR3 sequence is CASSMGTIPEETQYF. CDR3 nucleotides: TGTGCCAGTAGTATGGGGACTATCCCCGAAGAGACCCAGTACTTC.

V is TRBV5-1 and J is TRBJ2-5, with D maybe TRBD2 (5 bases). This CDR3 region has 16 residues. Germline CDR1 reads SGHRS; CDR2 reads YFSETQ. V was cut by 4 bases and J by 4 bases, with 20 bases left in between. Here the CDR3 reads CASSPGGLGLGETQYF. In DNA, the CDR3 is TGCGCCAGCAGCCCTGGAGGCCTAGGGTTGGGAGAGACCCAGTACTTC.

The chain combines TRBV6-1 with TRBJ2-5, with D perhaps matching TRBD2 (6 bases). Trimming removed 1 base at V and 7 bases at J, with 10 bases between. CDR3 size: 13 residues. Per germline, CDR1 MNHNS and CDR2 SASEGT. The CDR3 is CASSEGGVGTQYF. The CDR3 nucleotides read TGTGCCAGCAGTGAAGGGGGGGTCGGGACCCAGTACTTC.

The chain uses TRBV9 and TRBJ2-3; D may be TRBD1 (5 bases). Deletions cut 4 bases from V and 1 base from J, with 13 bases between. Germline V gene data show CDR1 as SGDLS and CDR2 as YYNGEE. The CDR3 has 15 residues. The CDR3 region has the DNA TGTGCCAGCAGCCTATTCCAGGGTGGCACAGATACGCAGTATTTT. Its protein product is CASSLFQGGTDTQYF.

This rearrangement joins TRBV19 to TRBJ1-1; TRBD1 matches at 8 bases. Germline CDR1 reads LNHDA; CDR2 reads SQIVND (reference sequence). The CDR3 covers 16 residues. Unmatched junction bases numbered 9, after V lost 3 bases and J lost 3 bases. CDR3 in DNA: TGTGCCAGTAGTATGGGGGCAGGGGGCGCGTACACTGAAGCTTTCTTT. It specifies CASSMGAGGAYTEAFF.

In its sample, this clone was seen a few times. This CDR3 reads CASSPSGTGNEKLFF. For the CDR3, the DNA is TGTGCCAGCAGCCCTTCCGGGACAGGGAATGAAAAACTGTTTTTT. The chain recombines TRBV7-9 with TRBJ1-4; 9 bases agree with TRBD1. This CDR3 comprises 15 residues. With 5 bases clipped from V and 5 bases from J, the junction kept 6 bases outside the gene matches. Germline assignment: CDR1 SEHNR and CDR2 FQNEAQ (reference sequence). Combining the CDR3 with reference TRBV7-9 and TRBJ1-4 gives the whole variable domain DTGVSQNPRHKITKRGQNVTFRCDPISEHNRLYWYRQTLGQGPEFLTYFQNEAQLEKSRLLSDRFSAERPKGSFSTLEIQRTEQGDSAMYLCASSPSGTGNEKLFFGSGTQLSVL.

This chain's CDR3 is CASSQEKGWTGTIYF. In DNA form, the CDR3 reads TGTGCCAGCAGCCAAGAAAAAGGGTGGACAGGGACCATATATTTT. This sequence joins TRBV4-2 and TRBJ1-3; the match to TRBD1 covers 8 bases. The CDR3 sequence is 15 residues long. V was pared by 0 bases and J by 10 bases, with 8 bases of the junction left unmatched. Germline V CDR1 and CDR2: LGHNA, YNFKEQ.

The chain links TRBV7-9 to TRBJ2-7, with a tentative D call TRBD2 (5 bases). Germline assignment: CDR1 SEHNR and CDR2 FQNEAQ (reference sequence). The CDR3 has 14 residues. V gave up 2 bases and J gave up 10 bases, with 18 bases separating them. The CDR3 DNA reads TGTGCCAGCAGCTTATGGGCGAGCGGACCTCAACAGTACTTC. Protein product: CASSLWASGPQQYF.

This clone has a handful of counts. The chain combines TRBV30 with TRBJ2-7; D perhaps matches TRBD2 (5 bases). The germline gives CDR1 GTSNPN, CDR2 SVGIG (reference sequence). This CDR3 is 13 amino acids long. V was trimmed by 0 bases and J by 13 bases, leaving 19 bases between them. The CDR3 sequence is CAWSVGGEYGKYF. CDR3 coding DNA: TGTGCCTGGAGTGTAGGTGGGGAGTACGGAAAATACTTC.

CDR3 sequence (DNA): TGCGCCAGCAGCCTGAGGCAGGGGTCGAACACTGAAGCTTTCTTT. Its translation: CASSLRQGSNTEAFF. The V and J genes are TRBV4-1 and TRBJ1-1, with D perhaps matching TRBD1 (6 bases). The CDR3 consists of 15 residues. Germline lookup yields CDR1 MGHRA and CDR2 YSYEKL. V lost 4 bases and J 1 base, leaving 13 bases between the germline ends.

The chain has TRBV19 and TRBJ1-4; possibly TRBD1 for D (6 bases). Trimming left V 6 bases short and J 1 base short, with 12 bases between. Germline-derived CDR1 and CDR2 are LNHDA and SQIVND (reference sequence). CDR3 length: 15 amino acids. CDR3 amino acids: CASRSQQGTNEKLFF. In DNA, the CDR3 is TGTGCCAGTAGGTCCCAACAGGGAACTAATGAAAAACTGTTTTTT. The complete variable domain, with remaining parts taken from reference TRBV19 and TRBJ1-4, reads DGGITQSPKYLFRKEGQNVTLSCEQNLNHDAMYWYRQDPGQGLRLIYYSQIVNDFQKGDIAEGYSVSREKKESFPLTVTSAQKNPTAFYLCASRSQQGTNEKLFFGSGTQLSVL.

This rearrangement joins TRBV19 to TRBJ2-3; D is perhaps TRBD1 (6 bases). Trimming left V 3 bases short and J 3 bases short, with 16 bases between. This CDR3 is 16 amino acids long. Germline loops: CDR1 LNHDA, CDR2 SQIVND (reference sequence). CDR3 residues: CASSIKTGLQTDTQYF. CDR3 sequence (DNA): TGTGCCAGTAGTATTAAAACAGGGCTACAAACAGATACGCAGTATTTT.

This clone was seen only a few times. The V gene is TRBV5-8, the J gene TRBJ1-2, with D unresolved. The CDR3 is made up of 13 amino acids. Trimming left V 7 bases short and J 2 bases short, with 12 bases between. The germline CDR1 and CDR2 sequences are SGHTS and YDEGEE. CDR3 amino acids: CASLGGVNYGYTF. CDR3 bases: TGTGCCAGCTTAGGCGGGGTCAACTATGGCTACACCTTC.

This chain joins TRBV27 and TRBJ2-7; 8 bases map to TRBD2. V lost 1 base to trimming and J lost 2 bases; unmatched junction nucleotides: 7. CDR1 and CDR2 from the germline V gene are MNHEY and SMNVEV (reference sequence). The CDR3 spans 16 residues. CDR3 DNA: TGTGCCAGCAGTTTATTTTCTCAGCGGGAGACCTACGAGCAGTACTTC. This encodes CASSLFSQRETYEQYF.

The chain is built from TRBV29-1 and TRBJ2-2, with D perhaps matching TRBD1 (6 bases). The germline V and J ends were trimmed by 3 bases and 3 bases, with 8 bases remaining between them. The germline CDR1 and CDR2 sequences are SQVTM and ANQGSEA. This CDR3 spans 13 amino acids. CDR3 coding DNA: TGCAGCGTTGATTCAGGGGACACCGGGGAGCTGTTTTTT. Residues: CSVDSGDTGELFF.

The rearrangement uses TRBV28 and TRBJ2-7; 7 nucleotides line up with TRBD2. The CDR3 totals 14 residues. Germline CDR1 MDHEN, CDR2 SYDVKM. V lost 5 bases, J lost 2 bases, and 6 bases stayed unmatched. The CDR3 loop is CASSILGRAYEQYF. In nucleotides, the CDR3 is TGTGCCAGCAGTATCCTGGGGAGGGCCTACGAGCAGTACTTC.

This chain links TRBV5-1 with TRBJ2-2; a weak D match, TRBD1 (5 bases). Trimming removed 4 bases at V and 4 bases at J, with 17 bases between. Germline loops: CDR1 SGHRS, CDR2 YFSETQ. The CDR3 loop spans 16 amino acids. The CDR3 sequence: CASSPIPDRPTGELFF. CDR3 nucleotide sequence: TGCGCCAGCAGCCCCATCCCCGACAGACCCACCGGGGAGCTGTTTTTT.

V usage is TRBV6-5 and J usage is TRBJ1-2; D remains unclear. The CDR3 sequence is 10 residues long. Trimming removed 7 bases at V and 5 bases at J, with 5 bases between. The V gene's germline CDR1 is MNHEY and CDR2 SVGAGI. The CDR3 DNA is TGTGCCAGCAAACAATATGGCTACACCTTC. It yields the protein CASKQYGYTF.

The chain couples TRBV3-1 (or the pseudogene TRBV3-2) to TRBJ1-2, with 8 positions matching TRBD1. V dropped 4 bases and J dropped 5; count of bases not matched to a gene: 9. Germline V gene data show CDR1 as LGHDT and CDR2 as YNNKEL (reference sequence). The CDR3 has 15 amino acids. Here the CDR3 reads CASSRIWGQDYGYTF. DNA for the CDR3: TGTGCCAGCAGCCGTATCTGGGGACAGGATTATGGCTACACCTTC.

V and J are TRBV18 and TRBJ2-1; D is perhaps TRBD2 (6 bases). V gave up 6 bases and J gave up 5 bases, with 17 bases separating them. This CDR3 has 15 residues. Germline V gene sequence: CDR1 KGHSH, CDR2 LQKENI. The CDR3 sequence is CASSPSGASDNEQFF. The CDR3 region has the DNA TGTGCCAGCTCGCCTTCGGGAGCGTCGGACAATGAGCAGTTCTTC.